The source of this T cell receptor beta chain is a study of shared clonotypes between healthy human individuals. The study's findings and limits: Expectations were that clonotype sharing among donors would be affected by sequencing depth.

Germline-derived CDR1 and CDR2 are SEHNR and FQNEAQ (reference sequence). J gave up 4 bases and V 8 bases, and 5 bases lay outside the gene matches. The CDR3 spans 13 residues. As regards this clone: Its target is not known.

Clones were read by immunoSEQ multiplex PCR, and TCRdb kept only the in-frame ones, dropping some. The repertoire holds 2 million to 2.5 million clones, roughly 91% seen once, with approximately 1.7% in the top ten. Naive CD8 cells lacked CD45RO and underwent positive selection for CCR7, leaving out terminally differentiated effector memory CD45RA+ cells. Everyone who donated was a Caucasian adult who lived in Nashville, Tennessee. The sequence came from a man between 18 and 35 years old in good health. Some clones in this sample may be carry-over from other donors' samples. Sample: naive CD8+ T cells from PBMCs. J is TRBJ1-5 and V is TRBV7-9, with 7 nucleotides matching TRBD1. The CDR3 loop reads CASGGDRNQPQHF. Here the CDR3 DNA reads TGTGCCAGCGGTGGGGACAGAAATCAGCCCCAGCATTTT.